Detailed here is one T cell receptor beta chain. The CDR3 totals 13 residues. Germline CDR1 reads SNHLY; CDR2 reads FYNNEI. V lost 4 bases, J lost 5 bases, and 11 bases lay in between. These data are taken from a study of shared clonotypes between healthy human individuals. PCR replicates from unsorted PBMC used 250 to 300 ng DNA, and this amount was around 28,000 T cell genomes. In the original processing: Junction-only sequences produced by ImmunoSEQ had no quality scores, so filtering differed. Produced via immunoSEQ multiplex PCR; TCRdb's table is partial and in-frame only. D and trimming come from the DNA, and the V and J calls and clone size come from that table. Of about 490,000 clones detected, 70% to 80% appear once; the ten largest clones hold 9.5% to 15%.

The chain joins TRBV2 to TRBJ1-1; possible D gene TRBD1, 5 bases. Source material: PBMCs. This clonotype originated in a woman in her 40s in good health. Some clones in this sample may be carry-over from other donors' samples. The CDR3: CASSVARGTEAFF. In DNA form, the CDR3 reads TGTGCCAGCAGTGTAGCACGGGGGACTGAAGCTTTCTTT.